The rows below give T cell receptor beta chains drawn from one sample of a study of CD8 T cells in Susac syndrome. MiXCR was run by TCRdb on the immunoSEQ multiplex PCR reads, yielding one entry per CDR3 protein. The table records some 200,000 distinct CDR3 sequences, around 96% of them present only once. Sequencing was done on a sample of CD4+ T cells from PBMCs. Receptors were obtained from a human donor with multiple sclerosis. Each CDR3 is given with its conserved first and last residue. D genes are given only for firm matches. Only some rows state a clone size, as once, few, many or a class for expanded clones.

CSVEPGQLTDTQYF	TGCAGCGTTGAGCCGGGACAGCTCACAGATACGCAGTATTTT	TRBD1	TRBV29-1	TRBJ2-3	-
CASSEGAAGRDEQFF	TGTGCCAGCAGTGAGGGGGCGGCCGGGAGGGATGAGCAGTTCTTC	TRBD2	TRBV25-1	TRBJ2-1	-
CASSLNAGNEQFF	TGCGCCAGCAGCTTGAATGCGGGGAATGAGCAGTTCTTC	-	TRBV5-1	TRBJ2-1	-
CSASVYSNQETQYF	TGCAGTGCTAGCGTTTACTCAAACCAAGAGACCCAGTACTTC	-	TRBV20-1	TRBJ2-5	-
CSARDTADTQYF	TGCAGTGCTAGAGACACTGCAGATACGCAGTATTTT	-	TRBV20-1	TRBJ2-3	-
CASSPGNMNTEAFF	TGTGCCAGCAGCCCCGGTAACATGAACACTGAAGCTTTCTTT	-	TRBV27	TRBJ1-1	-
CASSPLGGGINTGELFF	TGTGCCAGCAGCCCTCTCGGTGGAGGGATCAACACCGGGGAGCTGTTTTTT	-	TRBV5-4	TRBJ2-2	-
CAWTRGMNTEAFF	TGTGCCTGGACCAGGGGAATGAACACTGAAGCTTTCTTT	-	TRBV30	TRBJ1-1	-
CAWSVQDKYYEQYF	TGTGCCTGGAGTGTACAGGACAAGTACTACGAGCAGTACTTC	-	TRBV30	TRBJ2-7	-
CATSRDLTGPYNEQFF	TGTGCCACCAGCAGAGATCTCACAGGACCATACAATGAGCAGTTCTTC	-	TRBV15	TRBJ2-1	-
CASSQDSVSYEQYF	TGCGCCAGCAGTCAAGATTCAGTCTCCTACGAGCAGTACTTC	-	TRBV5-1	TRBJ2-7	-
CASSIIGDGGTQYF	TGTGCCAGCAGCATCATTGGGGACGGCGGGACGCAGTATTTT	-	TRBV7-9	TRBJ2-3	-
CSARVQNTGELFF	TGCAGTGCTAGAGTCCAGAACACCGGGGAGCTGTTTTTT	-	TRBV20-1	TRBJ2-2	-
CATSDHGTLGYNEQFF	TGTGCCACCAGCGATCACGGGACCTTGGGGTACAATGAGCAGTTCTTC	-	TRBV15	TRBJ2-1	once
CASSSSPDTQYF	TGCGCCAGCAGCTCGAGCCCGGATACGCAGTATTTT	-	TRBV5-1	TRBJ2-3	-
CASSKGRRNTGELFF	TGTGCCAGCAGTAAGGGACGGAGAAACACCGGGGAGCTGTTTTTT	-	TRBV12-3/TRBV12-4	TRBJ2-2	-
CASSSGQLIVYEQYF	TGTGCCAGCAGTTCGGGACAGCTCATTGTCTACGAGCAGTACTTC	TRBD1	TRBV12-3/TRBV12-4	TRBJ2-7	-
CASSVDRGGPYEQYF	TGCGCCAGCAGCGTGGACAGGGGGGGCCCCTACGAGCAGTACTTC	TRBD1	TRBV5-1	TRBJ2-7	once
CASSLAGGQGYNEQFF	TGCGCCAGCAGCTTGGCAGGCGGACAGGGTTACAATGAGCAGTTCTTC	TRBD1	TRBV5-1	TRBJ2-1	-
CASSFGRTNQPQHF	TGTGCCAGCAGTTTCGGCAGGACTAATCAGCCCCAGCATTTT	-	TRBV27	TRBJ1-5	once
CSTLWRYGERSSYNEQFF	TGCAGTACCCTATGGCGATATGGGGAGAGGAGCTCCTACAATGAGCAGTTCTTC	-	TRBV20-1	TRBJ2-1	-
CASRATGASTDTQYF	TGTGCCAGCAGAGCTACAGGGGCTAGCACAGATACGCAGTATTTT	TRBD1	TRBV2	TRBJ2-3	-
CSASTELTEAFF	TGCAGTGCTAGCACAGAGCTCACTGAAGCTTTCTTT	-	TRBV20-1	TRBJ1-1	-
CASSQVSENLLHGYTF	TGTGCCAGCAGCCAAGTATCTGAGAACCTCCTGCATGGCTACACCTTC	-	TRBV3-1	TRBJ1-2	-
CASSPTQSGGAWTQYF	TGTGCCAGCAGTCCCACACAAAGCGGGGGGGCCTGGACCCAGTACTTC	TRBD2	TRBV7-8	TRBJ2-5	-
CASRRAAGQSNEQFF	TGTGCCAGCAGGAGGGCGGCCGGACAGAGCAATGAGCAGTTCTTC	-	TRBV21-1	TRBJ2-1	-
CASSAAVQPQHF	TGTGCCAGCAGTGCGGCGGTCCAGCCCCAGCATTTT	-	TRBV28	TRBJ1-5	-
CASSQAPLGGNQPQHF	TGTGCCAGCAGCCAAGCCCCACTTGGTGGCAATCAGCCCCAGCATTTT	-	TRBV3-1	TRBJ1-5	-
CASSSLLKGGYTF	TGTGCCAGCAGCTCACTACTCAAGGGAGGCTACACCTTC	-	TRBV7-2	TRBJ1-2	-
CSAQTWNTEAFF	TGCAGTGCTCAAACATGGAACACTGAAGCTTTCTTT	-	TRBV20-1	TRBJ1-1	-
CSALLGSLGTDTQYF	TGCAGTGCTCTACTAGGTTCATTGGGCACAGATACGCAGTATTTT	-	TRBV20-1	TRBJ2-3	-
CASRAPVGTEAFF	TGTGCCAGCAGGGCCCCAGTTGGCACTGAAGCTTTCTTT	-	TRBV12-3/TRBV12-4	TRBJ1-1	-
CASSQQGSGIQYF	TGCGCCAGCAGTCAACAGGGCAGTGGCATTCAGTACTTC	-	TRBV23-1	TRBJ2-4	-
CSVEANGNTEAFF	TGCAGCGTTGAAGCAAACGGCAACACTGAAGCTTTCTTT	-	TRBV29-1	TRBJ1-1	-
CSASTGTGGDYGYTF	TGCAGTGCCTCGACCGGGACAGGGGGCGACTATGGCTACACCTTC	TRBD1	TRBV20-1	TRBJ1-2	-
CASKGGMNTEAFF	TGTGCCAGCAAGGGGGGGATGAACACTGAAGCTTTCTTT	-	TRBV9	TRBJ1-1	-
CASSPGLADQETQYF	TGTGCCAGCAGCCCGGGACTAGCGGACCAAGAGACCCAGTACTTC	TRBD2	TRBV3-1	TRBJ2-5	-
CASSPSGLEETQYF	TGTGCCAGCAGCCCCAGCGGGCTTGAAGAGACCCAGTACTTC	-	TRBV3-1	TRBJ2-5	-
CASSQVMGNEQFF	TGTGCCAGCAGCCAAGTTATGGGCAATGAGCAGTTCTTC	-	TRBV3-1	TRBJ2-1	-
CASSLIGSYEQYF	TGTGCCAGCAGTTTAATTGGGTCCTACGAGCAGTACTTC	-	TRBV27	TRBJ2-7	-
CSVEDLGTDYGYTF	TGCAGCGTTGAAGATCTAGGGACGGACTATGGCTACACCTTC	-	TRBV29-1	TRBJ1-2	-
CASSLRQESIDGYTF	TGTGCCAGCAGTTTACGACAGGAAAGTATAGATGGCTACACCTTC	-	TRBV12-3/TRBV12-4	TRBJ1-2	-
CSVVDSSYGYTF	TGCAGCGTGGTCGACAGTAGCTATGGCTACACCTTC	-	TRBV29-1	TRBJ1-2	-
CASRNQETQYF	TGTGCCAGCAGGAACCAAGAGACCCAGTACTTC	-	TRBV27	TRBJ2-5	-
CASSLSQGLHEQYF	TGCGCCAGCAGCTTGTCACAGGGGTTACACGAGCAGTACTTC	TRBD1	TRBV5-1	TRBJ2-7	once
CSARRADEQFF	TGCAGTGCCCGCCGGGCGGATGAGCAGTTCTTC	-	TRBV20-1	TRBJ2-1	-
CASSQDRGTYNEQFF	TGTGCCAGCAGCCAAGATAGGGGCACCTACAATGAGCAGTTCTTC	-	TRBV14	TRBJ2-1	few
CASSPTVAPVGSGNEQFF	TGTGCCAGCAGCCCTACAGTAGCCCCCGTTGGGAGTGGGAATGAGCAGTTCTTC	-	TRBV7-9	TRBJ2-1	-
CASSLRSQGAYEQYF	TGTGCCAGCAGTTTAAGATCACAGGGGGCTTACGAGCAGTACTTC	TRBD1	TRBV27	TRBJ2-7	-
CASSGILNEQFF	TGTGCCAGCAGCGGGATCCTAAATGAGCAGTTCTTC	-	TRBV25-1	TRBJ2-1	-
CSARAGETQYF	TGCAGTGCTAGGGCCGGGGAGACCCAGTACTTC	-	TRBV20-1	TRBJ2-5	few
CASNNRAEGEDQYF	TGTGCCAGCAACAACAGGGCAGAGGGGGAGGACCAGTACTTC	-	TRBV6-6	TRBJ2-5	-
CSASPPGYEQYF	TGCAGTGCGAGCCCCCCTGGATACGAGCAGTACTTC	-	TRBV20-1	TRBJ2-7	-
CASSFGQVAPKNIQYF	TGTGCCAGCAGTTTCGGTCAGGTGGCACCGAAAAACATTCAGTACTTC	-	TRBV6-6	TRBJ2-4	-
CSARDPGQGSYNEQFF	TGCAGTGCTAGAGATCCTGGACAGGGCTCCTACAATGAGCAGTTCTTC	TRBD1	TRBV20-1	TRBJ2-1	-
CASSPGKSPYGYTF	TGTGCCAGCTCACCAGGGAAATCTCCCTATGGCTACACCTTC	-	TRBV18	TRBJ1-2	-
CASSQVLASYEQYF	TGTGCCAGCAGCCAAGTCCTAGCGAGCTACGAGCAGTACTTC	-	TRBV3-1	TRBJ2-7	-
CASSPSWRNTEAFF	TGTGCCAGCAGCCCCTCGTGGAGAAACACTGAAGCTTTCTTT	-	TRBV3-1	TRBJ1-1	-
CASNRGGNQPQHF	TGTGCCAGTAACAGGGGAGGGAATCAGCCCCAGCATTTT	TRBD1	TRBV19	TRBJ1-5	-